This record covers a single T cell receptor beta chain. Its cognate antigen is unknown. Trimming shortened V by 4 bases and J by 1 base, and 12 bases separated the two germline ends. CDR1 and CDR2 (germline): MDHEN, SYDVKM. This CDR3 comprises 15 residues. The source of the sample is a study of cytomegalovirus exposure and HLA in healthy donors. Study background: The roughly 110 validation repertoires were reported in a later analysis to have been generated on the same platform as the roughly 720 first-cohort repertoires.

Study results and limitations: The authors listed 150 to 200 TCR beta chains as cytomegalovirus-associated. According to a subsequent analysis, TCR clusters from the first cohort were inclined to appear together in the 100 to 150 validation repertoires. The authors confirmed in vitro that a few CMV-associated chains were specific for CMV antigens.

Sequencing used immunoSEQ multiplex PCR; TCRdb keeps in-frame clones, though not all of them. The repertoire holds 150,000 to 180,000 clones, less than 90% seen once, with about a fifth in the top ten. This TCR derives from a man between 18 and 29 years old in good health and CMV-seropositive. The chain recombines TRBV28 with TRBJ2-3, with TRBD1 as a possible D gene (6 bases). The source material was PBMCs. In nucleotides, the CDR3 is TGTGCCAGCAGTTCCCCACAGGGAGGCACAGATACGCAGTATTTT. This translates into CASSSPQGGTDTQYF.